The TCR beta chain under discussion was sequenced for a study of technical replicates of blood from several donors. The CDR3 is 16 amino acids. Trimming at V came to 2 bases and at J to 0 bases, leaving 7 bases not matched to a gene. Germline CDR1 and CDR2: MDHEN and SYDVKM. Here immunoSEQ multiplex PCR was the method, and the copy in TCRdb shows in-frame clones only, minus some. Altogether fewer than 85,000 clones are present, roughly 96% being singletons, with the ten largest covering under 0.4%. The sample comprised T cells isolated from PBMCs. The chain uses TRBV28 and TRBJ2-7, with 7 bases identical to TRBD1. The sequence was collected from a human donor in good health. CDR3 region: CASSLGLGQTSYEQYF. CDR3 in DNA: TGTGCCAGCAGTTTAGGTCTGGGACAGACCTCCTACGAGCAGTACTTC.